Below are 25 T cell receptor beta chains sequenced from a single sample in a study of OX40 agonist ivuxolimab in advanced cancers. The table came from immunoSEQ multiplex PCR; TCRdb's copy has only in-frame clones and leaves some out. The sample shows 73,000 or so clones, around 85% of them seen only once. The sequencing used CD4+ or CD8+ T cells sorted from blood, collected in a trial of the OX40 agonist ivuxolimab. The receptors were gathered from an adult with an advanced solid tumor such as melanoma, head and neck, liver or kidney cancer.

The V and J genes are TRBV11-3 and TRBJ2-3; no reliable D call. The CDR3 is 15 amino acids. Between the trimmed V and J ends, which lost 5 bases and 4 bases, there was a span of 16 bases. CDR1 is SGHNT and CDR2 is YENEEA in the germline V gene. The CDR3 protein is CASSKRTGAADTQYF. The CDR3 nucleotides are TGTGCCAGCAGCAAAAGAACGGGTGCCGCAGATACGCAGTATTTT.

This clone was picked up a small number of times. An end of the junction does not agree with germline; a read error may underlie this. The chain joins TRBV7-2 to TRBJ2-2; 7 nucleotides agree with TRBD2. The germline V gene encodes CDR1 SGHTA and CDR2 FQGNSA. The CDR3 extends over 11 amino acids. CDR3 in amino acids: CASSPTGGLFF. The CDR3 region has the DNA TGTGCCAGCAGCCCCACGGGGGGGCTGTTTTTT.

This clone was seen a few times. The chain joins TRBV6-6 to TRBJ1-6; D possibly corresponds to TRBD1 (5 bases). Germline CDR1 MNHNY, CDR2 SVGAGI (reference sequence). Trimming took off 7 bases at V and 9 bases at J, with 13 bases between the two ends. The CDR3 covers 13 residues. CDR3 residues: CASKAGWGSPLHF. The CDR3, as DNA: TGTGCCAGCAAAGCAGGGTGGGGTTCACCCCTCCACTTT.

The chain employs TRBV10-3 and TRBJ2-5; 11 bases agree with TRBD1. V gave up 4 bases and J gave up 5 bases; unmatched junction bases: 12. Germline CDR1 ENHRY, CDR2 SYGVKD. The CDR3 consists of 17 residues. As DNA, the CDR3 is TGTGCCATCAGTGGATCACCCCGGGACAGGGGGACGGAGACCCAGTACTTC. It yields the protein CAISGSPRDRGTETQYF.

V usage is TRBV9 and J usage is TRBJ2-1, with 13 nucleotides matching TRBD2. Germline V gene data show CDR1 as SGDLS and CDR2 as YYNGEE. The V segment lost 2 bases and the J segment 6 bases; nucleotides outside the gene matches: 5. This CDR3 is built from 16 residues. CDR3 sequence reads: CASSVTSGGVSNEQFF. In DNA, the CDR3 is TGTGCCAGCAGCGTTACTAGCGGGGGGGTCTCCAATGAGCAGTTCTTC.

This sequence joins TRBV5-1 and TRBJ2-3, with 9 bases lining up with TRBD2. Germline assignment: CDR1 SGHRS and CDR2 YFSETQ. This CDR3 has 13 amino acids. V shed 9 bases, J shed 1 base, and the junction held 3 bases outside the gene matches. CDR3 loop: CATTSGRTDTQYF. Here the CDR3 DNA reads TGCGCCACGACTAGCGGCCGCACAGATACGCAGTATTTT.

J is TRBJ2-1 and V is TRBV5-4; 9 positions agree with TRBD1. Unmatched junction bases numbered 7, after V lost 6 bases and J lost 15 bases. The CDR3 sequence is 11 residues long. The germline V gene has CDR1 SGHNT and CDR2 YYREEE (reference sequence). The CDR3 nucleotides read TGTGCCAGCACCCCGGGACAGGGCCTGTTCTTC. It translates to CASTPGQGLFF. Full variable domain (missing parts from reference TRBV5-4 and TRBJ2-1): ETGVTQSPTHLIKTRGQQVTLRCSSQSGHNTVSWYQQALGQGPQFIFQYYREEENGRGNFPPRFSGLQFPNYSSELNVNALELDDSALYLCASTPGQGLFFGPGTRLTVL.

This clone was picked up one time. The V gene is TRBV6-1, the J gene TRBJ1-5; D remains unclear. Trimming took 1 base from V and 5 from J, leaving 9 bases between them. The CDR3 is made up of 14 amino acids. Germline V gene sequence: CDR1 MNHNS, CDR2 SASEGT. The CDR3 DNA follows: TGTGCCAGCAGTGAAGATTGGGGTGATCAGCCCCAGCATTTT. Amino acids: CASSEDWGDQPQHF.

This clone has a handful of counts. The V call is TRBV20-1, the J call TRBJ1-1, with unresolved D. The ends were cut back, 7 bases at V and 5 bases at J, with 11 bases in the middle. Germline V gives CDR1 DFQATT, CDR2 SNEGSKA (reference sequence). There are 11 residues in the CDR3. CDR3 sequence: CSGEVGTEAFF. The CDR3 nucleotides read TGCAGTGGTGAGGTTGGGACTGAAGCTTTCTTT.

The V and J genes are TRBV7-2 and TRBJ1-5; D is possibly TRBD1 (5 bases). CDR1 and CDR2 (germline): SGHTA, FQGNSA. V was pared by 8 bases and J by 4 bases, with 18 bases between. The CDR3 spans 15 residues. This chain's CDR3 is CASGPMTGGNQPQHF. Here the CDR3 DNA reads TGTGCCAGCGGCCCTATGACCGGGGGGAATCAGCCCCAGCATTTT.

This clone was recorded at least ten times. The chain uses TRBV18 and TRBJ1-1, with D unclear. The CDR3 has 14 residues. CDR1 KGHSH and CDR2 LQKENI come from the germline V gene. V shed 2 bases and J shed 3 bases, with 10 bases lying between them. The CDR3 DNA sequence: TGTGCCAGCTCACCAAGGGTGTCGGACACTGAAGCTTTCTTT. Its translation: CASSPRVSDTEAFF.

The V and J genes are TRBV28 and TRBJ2-7; TRBD2 might be the D (5 bases). The CDR3 is 19 residues long. Germline CDR1 MDHEN, CDR2 SYDVKM. V was cut by 6 bases and J by 1 base, with 28 bases left in between. The CDR3 nucleotides read TGTGCCAGCAGGCCACTCGCTGGGCGGGCCTCTGGGAGATCCTACGAGCAGTACTTC. It translates to CASRPLAGRASGRSYEQYF.

The chain employs TRBV21-1 and TRBJ1-1. TRBV21-1 is listed as a pseudogene. This CDR3 contains 13 residues. The CDR3 DNA is TGTGCCAGCAGCAAAGAGGGCTACCAGTTGGCTTTCTTT. This gives the protein CASSKEGYQLAFF.

The chain links TRBV6-5 to TRBJ1-5; D might be TRBD1 (6 bases). CDR1 MNHEY and CDR2 SVGAGI come from the germline V gene. V was clipped by 5 bases and J by 7 bases, with 18 bases between them. The CDR3 is 15 amino acids. The CDR3 nucleotides read TGTGCCAGCAGTAAGATACAGGGAGGGAACCAGCCCCAGCATTTT. Residues: CASSKIQGGNQPQHF.

V gene TRBV30 combines with J gene TRBJ1-2; D possibly corresponds to TRBD1 (6 bases). CDR1 and CDR2 (germline): GTSNPN, SVGIG (reference sequence). This CDR3 comprises 13 residues. V was pared by 7 bases and J by 5 bases, with 17 bases between. The CDR3 sequence: CASARGGWYGYTF. The DNA for the CDR3 is TGTGCCTCGGCAAGGGGGGGGTGGTATGGCTACACCTTC.

V gene TRBV7-2 combines with J gene TRBJ1-2, with TRBD1 matching over 10 bases. CDR3 length: 16 amino acids. Trimming took 7 bases from V and 8 from J; bases not matched to a gene: 16. Germline V gene data show CDR1 as SGHTA and CDR2 as FQGNSA. The CDR3 loop reads CASTLFRTGGPKGYTF. The CDR3 DNA reads as TGTGCCAGCACCCTGTTTAGGACAGGGGGTCCTAAGGGCTACACCTTC.

The genes are TRBV30 and TRBJ1-2, with a tentative D call TRBD1 (5 bases). This CDR3 is 12 amino acids long. CDR1 is GTSNPN and CDR2 is SVGIG in the germline V gene (reference sequence). V lost 7 bases, J lost 2 bases, and 11 bases lay in between. CDR3 in DNA: TGTGCCTATTCGACAGCCAACTATGGCTACACCTTC. Its protein is CAYSTANYGYTF.

V and J are TRBV5-1 and TRBJ1-2; D gene uncertain. The germline V and J ends were trimmed by 1 base and 5 bases, with 9 bases remaining between them. The germline V gene has CDR1 SGHRS and CDR2 YFSETQ. This CDR3 region has 13 residues. DNA of the CDR3: TGCGCCAGCAGCTTGCTGGGCCTATATGGCTACACCTTC. Its protein product is CASSLLGLYGYTF.

J is TRBJ2-5 and V is TRBV14; maybe TRBD1 (8 bases). This CDR3 is built from 18 residues. The ends were cut back, 4 bases at V and 1 base at J, with 22 bases in the middle. Germline V lookup: CDR1 SGHDN, CDR2 FVKESK. The CDR3 DNA is TGTGCCAGCAGCCGTGGACAGGGAGGGCCGAATGCCCAAGAGACCCAGTACTTC. The encoded protein is CASSRGQGGPNAQETQYF.

This rearrangement joins TRBV7-9 to TRBJ1-1; 7 bases align to TRBD1. V gave up 4 bases and J gave up 4 bases; unmatched junction bases: 6. Germline assignment: CDR1 SEHNR and CDR2 FQNEAQ (reference sequence). The CDR3 is made up of 14 amino acids. CDR3 coding DNA: TGTGCCAGCAGCTCCAGACAGGGATTCACTGAAGCTTTCTTT. This gives the protein CASSSRQGFTEAFF.

V and J are TRBV9 and TRBJ1-4; D is perhaps TRBD1 (5 bases). This CDR3 contains 14 residues. Germline V gene sequence: CDR1 SGDLS, CDR2 YYNGEE. The V gene lost 6 bases and the J gene lost 0 bases, with 9 bases spanning the gap. The CDR3 DNA is TGTGCCAGCAAAAGGGGACCAACTAATGAAAAACTGTTTTTT. Translated: CASKRGPTNEKLFF. The full variable domain, rest sourced from reference TRBV9 and TRBJ1-4, is DSGVTQTPKHLITATGQRVTLRCSPRSGDLSVYWYQQSLDQGLQFLIQYYNGEERAKGNILERFSAQQFPDLHSELNLSSLELGDSALYFCASKRGPTNEKLFFGSGTQLSVL.

The V gene is TRBV7-8, the J gene TRBJ2-5; 10 positions match TRBD2. This CDR3 is 16 amino acids long. Germline CDR1 reads SGHVS; CDR2 reads FQNEAQ. Germline trimming cut 6 bases from V and 4 bases from J; bases unmatched to any gene: 11. For the CDR3, the DNA is TGTGCCAGCAGAAGTTCTAGCGGGAGCGGAGTAGAGACCCAGTACTTC. The encoded protein is CASRSSSGSGVETQYF. The whole variable domain, filled in from reference TRBV7-8 and TRBJ2-5, reads GAGVSQSPRYKVAKRGQDVALRCDPISGHVSLFWYQQALGQGPEFLTYFQNEAQLDKSGLPSDRFFAERPEGSVSTLKIQRTQQEDSAVYLCASRSSSGSGVETQYFGPGTRLLVL.

J is TRBJ2-7 and V is TRBV6-6; D may be TRBD2 (7 bases). This CDR3 is 15 amino acids long. The V end lost 5 bases, the J end lost 5 bases, and 19 bases lay between the germline ends. Germline V gives CDR1 MNHNY, CDR2 SVGAGI (reference sequence). The CDR3 loop reads CASSPPGGRDDEQYF. CDR3 DNA: TGTGCCAGCAGTCCCCCGGGGGGCAGGGACGACGAGCAGTACTTC.

The chain uses TRBV29-1 and TRBJ2-3, with TRBD1 identical over 8 bases. CDR3 length equals 13 residues. The germline V gene encodes CDR1 SQVTM and CDR2 ANQGSEA. The junction had 3 bases not matched to a gene; V was cut back by 7 bases and J by 0 bases. CDR3 protein: CSAGQGSTDTQYF. CDR3 sequence (DNA): TGCAGCGCCGGACAGGGTAGCACAGATACGCAGTATTTT.

The V call is TRBV6-5, the J call TRBJ2-7, with D unresolved. Trimming took 3 bases from V and 5 from J, leaving 8 bases between them. This CDR3 spans 12 amino acids. Per the germline V gene, CDR1 is MNHEY and CDR2 is SVGAGI. The CDR3 coding sequence is TGTGCCAGCAGTTATCAGTCCCACGAGCAGTACTTC. Translated: CASSYQSHEQYF.